The 3 T cell receptor beta chains in this list originate from one sample, sequenced in a study of cytomegalovirus exposure and HLA in healthy donors (dated by TCRdb to the late 2010s). Library method: the immunoSEQ multiplex PCR assay. TCRdb holds this immuneACCESS table with in-frame rearrangements only. Some clones are missing; in checked studies, unresolved V genes explain under half, and the rest has no known cause. Here the sample has under 85,000 clones; approximately 95% occur a single time. The top ten clones comprise approximately 3.4% of the sample. Sequenced: PBMCs. All receptors come from a woman under 30 in good health and CMV-seropositive.

The J gene is TRBJ1-1, the V gene TRBV19; possible D gene TRBD1, 6 bases. V dropped 4 bases and J dropped 2 bases, with 17 bases sitting between them. From germline, CDR1 is LNHDA and CDR2 SQIVND (reference sequence). This CDR3 is built from 16 residues. Here the CDR3 DNA reads TGTGCCAGTAGTACGATACCGGGACAAGTAAACACTGAAGCTTTCTTT. It specifies CASSTIPGQVNTEAFF.

The chain joins TRBV7-2 to TRBJ1-5, with 9 bases that match TRBD1. From germline, CDR1 is SGHTA and CDR2 FQGNSA. Trimming cost V 7 bases and J 2 bases; bases outside gene matches: 9. The CDR3 spans 16 residues. This CDR3 is CASTLPQGAGNQPQHF. The CDR3, as DNA: TGTGCCAGCACCCTACCACAGGGGGCGGGCAATCAGCCCCAGCATTTT.

J is TRBJ2-2 and V is TRBV5-1; the D gene is possibly TRBD2 (5 bases). CDR1 SGHRS and CDR2 YFSETQ come from the germline V gene. The V end was cut by 4 bases, the J end by 0 bases, with 16 bases between. The CDR3 totals 17 residues. The CDR3 DNA reads as TGCGCCAGCAGCCCTCTAGCCGACACGTCGAACACCGGGGAGCTGTTTTTT. It yields the protein CASSPLADTSNTGELFF.